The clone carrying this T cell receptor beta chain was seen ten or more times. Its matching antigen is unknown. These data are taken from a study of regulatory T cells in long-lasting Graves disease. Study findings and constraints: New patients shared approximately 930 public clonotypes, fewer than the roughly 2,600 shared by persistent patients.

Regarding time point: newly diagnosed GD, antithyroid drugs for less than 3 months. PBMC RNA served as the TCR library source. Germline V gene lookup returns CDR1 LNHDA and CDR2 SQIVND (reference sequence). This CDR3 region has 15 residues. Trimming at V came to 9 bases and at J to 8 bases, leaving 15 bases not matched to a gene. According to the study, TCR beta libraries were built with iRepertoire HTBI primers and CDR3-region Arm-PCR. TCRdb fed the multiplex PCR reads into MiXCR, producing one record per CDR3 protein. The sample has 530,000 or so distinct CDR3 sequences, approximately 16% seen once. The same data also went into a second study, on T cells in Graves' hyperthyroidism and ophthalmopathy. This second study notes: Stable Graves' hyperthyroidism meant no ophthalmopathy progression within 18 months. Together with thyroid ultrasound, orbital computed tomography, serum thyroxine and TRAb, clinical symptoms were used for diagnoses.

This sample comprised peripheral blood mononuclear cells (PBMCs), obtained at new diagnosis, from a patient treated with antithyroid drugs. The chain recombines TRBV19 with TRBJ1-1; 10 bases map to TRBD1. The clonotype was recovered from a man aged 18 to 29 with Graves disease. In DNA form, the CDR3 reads TGTGCCAGCACCTGGCCGGGACAGGGGAAATCGGAAGCTTTCTTT. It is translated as CASTWPGQGKSEAFF. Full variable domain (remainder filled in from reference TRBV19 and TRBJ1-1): DGGITQSPKYLFRKEGQNVTLSCEQNLNHDAMYWYRQDPGQGLRLIYYSQIVNDFQKGDIAEGYSVSREKKESFPLTVTSAQKNPTAFYLCASTWPGQGKSEAFFGQGTRLTVV.